A single T cell receptor beta chain is shown here with its context. The record originates from a study of blood T cells in healthy people across ages. V lost 3 bases to trimming and J lost 3 bases, with 15 bases between them. This CDR3 region has 14 residues. In germline, CDR1 is DFQATT, CDR2 SNEGSKA (reference sequence). PCR was performed a second time for roughly 7 to 11 cycles using a sample-barcoded 5' primer and a J-beta primer mix. Using its own MiXCR run on the 5' RACE reads, TCRdb lists one record per CDR3 protein. The sample contains 1,500,000 or so distinct CDR3 sequences, 59% of which appear only once.

V is TRBV20-1 and J is TRBJ2-7, with D unclear. This TCR derives from a man aged 18 to 29 in good health. Sequenced material: blood. The CDR3: CSARPGYGDYEQYF. CDR3 bases: TGCAGTGCTAGGCCAGGCTATGGCGACTACGAGCAGTACTTC.